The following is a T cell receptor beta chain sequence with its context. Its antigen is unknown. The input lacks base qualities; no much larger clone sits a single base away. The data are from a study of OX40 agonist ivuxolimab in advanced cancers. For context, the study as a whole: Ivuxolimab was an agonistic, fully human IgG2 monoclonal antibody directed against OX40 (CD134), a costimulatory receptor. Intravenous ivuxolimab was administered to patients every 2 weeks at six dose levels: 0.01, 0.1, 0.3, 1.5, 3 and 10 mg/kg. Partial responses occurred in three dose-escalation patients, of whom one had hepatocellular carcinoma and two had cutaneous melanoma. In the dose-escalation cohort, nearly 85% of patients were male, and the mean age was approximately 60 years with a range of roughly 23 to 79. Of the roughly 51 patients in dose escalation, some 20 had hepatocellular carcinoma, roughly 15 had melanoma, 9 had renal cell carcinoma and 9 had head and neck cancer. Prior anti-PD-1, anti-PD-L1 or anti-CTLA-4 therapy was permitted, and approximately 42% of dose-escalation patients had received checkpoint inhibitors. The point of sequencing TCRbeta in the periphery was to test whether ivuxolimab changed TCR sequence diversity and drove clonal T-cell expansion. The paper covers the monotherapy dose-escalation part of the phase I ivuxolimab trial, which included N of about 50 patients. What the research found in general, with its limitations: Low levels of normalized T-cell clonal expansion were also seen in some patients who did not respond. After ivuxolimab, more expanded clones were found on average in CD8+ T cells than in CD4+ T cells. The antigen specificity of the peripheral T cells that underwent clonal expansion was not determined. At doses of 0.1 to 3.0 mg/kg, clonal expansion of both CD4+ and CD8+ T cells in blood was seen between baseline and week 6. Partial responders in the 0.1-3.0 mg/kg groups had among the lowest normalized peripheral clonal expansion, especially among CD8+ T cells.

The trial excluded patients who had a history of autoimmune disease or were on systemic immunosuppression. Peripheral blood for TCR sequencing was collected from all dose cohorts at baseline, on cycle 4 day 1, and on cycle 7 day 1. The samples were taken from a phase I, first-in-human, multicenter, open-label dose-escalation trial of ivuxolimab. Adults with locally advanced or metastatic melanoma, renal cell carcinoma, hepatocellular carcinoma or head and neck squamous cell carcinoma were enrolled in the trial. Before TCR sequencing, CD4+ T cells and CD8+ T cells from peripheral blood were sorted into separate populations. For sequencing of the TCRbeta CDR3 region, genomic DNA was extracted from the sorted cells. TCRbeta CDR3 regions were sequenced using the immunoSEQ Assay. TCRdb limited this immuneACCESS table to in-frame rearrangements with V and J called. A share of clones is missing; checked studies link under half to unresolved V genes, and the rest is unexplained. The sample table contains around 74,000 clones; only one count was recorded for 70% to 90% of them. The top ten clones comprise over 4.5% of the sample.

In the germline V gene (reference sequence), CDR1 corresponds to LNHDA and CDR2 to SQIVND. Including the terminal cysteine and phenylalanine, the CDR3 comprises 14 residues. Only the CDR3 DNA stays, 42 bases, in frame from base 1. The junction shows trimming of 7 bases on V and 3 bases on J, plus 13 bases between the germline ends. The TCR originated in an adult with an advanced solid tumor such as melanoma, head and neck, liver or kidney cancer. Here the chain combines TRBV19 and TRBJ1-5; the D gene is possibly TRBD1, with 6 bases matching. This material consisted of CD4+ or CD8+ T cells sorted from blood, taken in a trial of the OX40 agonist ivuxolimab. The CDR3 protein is CASTPGGLNQPQHF. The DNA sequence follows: TGTGCCAGTACCCCGGGGGGGCTCAATCAGCCCCAGCATTTT.